There are a few counts of the clone carrying this TCR beta chain. Its specificity is not known. The record originates from a study of T-cell memory formation after mild COVID-19. Study conclusions and caveats: Those CD4+ clones that contracted were mainly in CM and EM (CD8+ ones in EMRA). Day 37-peaking second-wave clones had unconfirmed SARS-CoV-2 specificity.

The CDR3 has 12 amino acids. Germline CDR1 LGHDT, CDR2 YNNKEL (reference sequence). V was clipped by 5 bases and J by 6 bases, with 10 bases between them. TCRdb reprocessed the 5' RACE reads with MiXCR, giving one entry per CDR3 protein. The repertoire holds about half a million distinct CDR3 sequences, with 15% to 20% as singletons. The specimen sequenced was PBMCs or a T cell subset sorted from them (not recorded which). The genes are TRBV3-1 and TRBJ1-2; perhaps TRBD1 as D (5 bases). The TCR was taken from an adult woman who had mild COVID-19 (a few samples of this study predate the infection). Cell type and time point are not known. The CDR3 loop reads CASSIRTNGYTF. CDR3 sequence (DNA): TGTGCCAGCAGCATCCGGACAAATGGCTACACCTTC. The complete variable domain, with remaining parts taken from reference TRBV3-1 and TRBJ1-2, reads DTAVSQTPKYLVTQMGNDKSIKCEQNLGHDTMYWYKQDSKKFLKIMFSYNNKELIINETVPNRFSPKSPDKAHLNLHINSLELGDSAVYFCASSIRTNGYTFGSGTRLTVV.